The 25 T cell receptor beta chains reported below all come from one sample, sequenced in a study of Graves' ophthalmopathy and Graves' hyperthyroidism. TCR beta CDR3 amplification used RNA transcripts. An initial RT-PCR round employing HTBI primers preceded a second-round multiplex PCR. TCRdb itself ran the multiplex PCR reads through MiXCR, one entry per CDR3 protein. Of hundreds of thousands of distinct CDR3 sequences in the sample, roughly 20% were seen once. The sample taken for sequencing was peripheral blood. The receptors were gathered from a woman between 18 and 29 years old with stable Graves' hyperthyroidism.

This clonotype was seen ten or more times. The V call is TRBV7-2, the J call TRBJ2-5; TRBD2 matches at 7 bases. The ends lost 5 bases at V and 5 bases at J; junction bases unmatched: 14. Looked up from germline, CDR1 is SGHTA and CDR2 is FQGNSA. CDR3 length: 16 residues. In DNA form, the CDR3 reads TGTGCCAGCAGCGGCCCTTCGGGCGGGAGAGGGGAGACCCAGTACTTC. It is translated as CASSGPSGGRGETQYF.

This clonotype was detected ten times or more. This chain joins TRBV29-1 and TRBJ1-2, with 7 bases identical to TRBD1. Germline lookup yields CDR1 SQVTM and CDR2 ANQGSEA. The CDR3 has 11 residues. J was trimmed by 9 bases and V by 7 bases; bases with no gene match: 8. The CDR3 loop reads CSGRQGESYTF. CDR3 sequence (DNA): TGCAGCGGTCGGCAGGGGGAGAGCTACACCTTC.

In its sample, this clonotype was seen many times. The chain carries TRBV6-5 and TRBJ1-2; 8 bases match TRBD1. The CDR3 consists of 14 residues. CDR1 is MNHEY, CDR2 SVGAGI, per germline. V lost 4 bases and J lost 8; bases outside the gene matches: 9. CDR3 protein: CASSSSDRANGYTF. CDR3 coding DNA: TGTGCCAGCAGTTCCTCGGACAGGGCGAACGGCTACACCTTC.

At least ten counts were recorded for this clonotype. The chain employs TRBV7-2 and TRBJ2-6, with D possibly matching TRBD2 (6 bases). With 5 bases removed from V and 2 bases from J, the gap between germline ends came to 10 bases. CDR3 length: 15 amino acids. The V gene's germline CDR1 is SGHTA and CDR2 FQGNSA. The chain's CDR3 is CASSRRAPGANVLTF. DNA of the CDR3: TGTGCCAGCAGCCGGAGGGCCCCTGGGGCCAACGTCCTGACTTTC.

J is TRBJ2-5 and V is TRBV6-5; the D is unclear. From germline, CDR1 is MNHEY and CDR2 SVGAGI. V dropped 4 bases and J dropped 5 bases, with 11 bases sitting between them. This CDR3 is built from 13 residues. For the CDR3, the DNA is TGTGCCAGCAGTTCATCTGTTCGGGAGACCCAGTACTTC. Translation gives CASSSSVRETQYF.

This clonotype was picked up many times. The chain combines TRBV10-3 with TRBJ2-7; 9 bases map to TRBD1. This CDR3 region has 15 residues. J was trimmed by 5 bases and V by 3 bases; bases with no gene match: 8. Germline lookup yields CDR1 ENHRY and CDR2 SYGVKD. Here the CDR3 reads CAISDPRGQGHEQYF. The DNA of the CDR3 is TGTGCCATCAGTGACCCTAGGGGACAGGGTCACGAGCAGTACTTC.

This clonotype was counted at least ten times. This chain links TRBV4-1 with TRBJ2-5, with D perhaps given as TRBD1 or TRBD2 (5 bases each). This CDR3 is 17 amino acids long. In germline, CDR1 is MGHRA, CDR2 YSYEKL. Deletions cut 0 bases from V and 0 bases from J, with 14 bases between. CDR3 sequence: CASSQDPLREYQETQYF. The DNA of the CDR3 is TGCGCCAGCAGCCAAGATCCGCTCAGGGAGTACCAAGAGACCCAGTACTTC.

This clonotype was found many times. The CDR3 DNA sequence: TGTGCCAGCAGTTCAGCGGGGGACAGGGCAGGCTACACCTTC. Protein sequence: CASSSAGDRAGYTF. V is TRBV12-3 or TRBV12-4 and J is TRBJ1-2, with 9 nucleotides matching TRBD1. The CDR3 contains 14 residues. The V segment lost 4 bases and the J segment 8 bases; nucleotides outside the gene matches: 8.

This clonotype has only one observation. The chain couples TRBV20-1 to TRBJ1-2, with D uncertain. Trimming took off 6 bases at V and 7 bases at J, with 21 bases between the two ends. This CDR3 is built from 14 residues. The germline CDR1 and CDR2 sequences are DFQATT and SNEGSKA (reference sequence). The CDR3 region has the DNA TGCAGTGCACCACTATCACGGACTCGTATTGGCTACACCTTC. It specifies CSAPLSRTRIGYTF.

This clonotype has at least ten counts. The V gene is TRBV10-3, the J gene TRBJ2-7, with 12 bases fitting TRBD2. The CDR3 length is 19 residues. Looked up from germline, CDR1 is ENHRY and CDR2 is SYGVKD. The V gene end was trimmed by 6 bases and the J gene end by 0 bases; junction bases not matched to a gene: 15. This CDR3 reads CAISTLTSGSLSGSYEQYF. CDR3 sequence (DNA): TGTGCCATCAGCACCCTGACTAGCGGGAGCCTGTCGGGCTCCTACGAGCAGTACTTC.

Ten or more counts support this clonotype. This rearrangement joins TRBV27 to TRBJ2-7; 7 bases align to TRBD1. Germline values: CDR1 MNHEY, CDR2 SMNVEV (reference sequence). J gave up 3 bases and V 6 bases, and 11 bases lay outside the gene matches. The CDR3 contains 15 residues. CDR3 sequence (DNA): TGTGCCAGCAGCCTCCAAGCAGGGGGATTCTACGAGCAGTACTTC. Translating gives CASSLQAGGFYEQYF.

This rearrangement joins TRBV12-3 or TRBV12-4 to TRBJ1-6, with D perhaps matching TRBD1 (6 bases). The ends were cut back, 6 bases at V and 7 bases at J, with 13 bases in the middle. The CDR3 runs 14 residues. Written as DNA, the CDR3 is TGTGCCAGCAGCGGGGGGGGCGCGAATTCACCCCTCCACTTT. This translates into CASSGGGANSPLHF.

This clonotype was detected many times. In DNA form, the CDR3 reads TGTGCCAGCAGGGCAGCCGGGACTTCCTACGAGCAGTACTTC. Translation: CASRAAGTSYEQYF. This chain joins TRBV6-2 or TRBV6-3 and TRBJ2-7, with a weak D call TRBD2 (6 bases). CDR3 length equals 14 residues. Trimming removed 6 bases at V and 1 base at J, with 13 bases between. CDR1 is MNHEY, CDR2 SVGEGT, per germline.

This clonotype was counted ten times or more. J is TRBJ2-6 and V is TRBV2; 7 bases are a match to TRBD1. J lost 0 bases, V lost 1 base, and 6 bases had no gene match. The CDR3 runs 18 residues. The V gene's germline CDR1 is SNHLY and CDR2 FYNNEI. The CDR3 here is CASSEVSGGHSGANVLTF. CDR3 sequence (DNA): TGTGCCAGCAGTGAAGTGTCAGGGGGTCACTCTGGGGCCAACGTCCTGACTTTC.

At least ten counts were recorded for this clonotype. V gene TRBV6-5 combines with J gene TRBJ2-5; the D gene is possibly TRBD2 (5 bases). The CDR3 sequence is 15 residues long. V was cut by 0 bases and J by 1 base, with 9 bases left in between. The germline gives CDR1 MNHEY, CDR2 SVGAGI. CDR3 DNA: TGTGCCAGCAGTTACTCGAGAGCGGTCCAAGAGACCCAGTACTTC. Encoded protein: CASSYSRAVQETQYF.

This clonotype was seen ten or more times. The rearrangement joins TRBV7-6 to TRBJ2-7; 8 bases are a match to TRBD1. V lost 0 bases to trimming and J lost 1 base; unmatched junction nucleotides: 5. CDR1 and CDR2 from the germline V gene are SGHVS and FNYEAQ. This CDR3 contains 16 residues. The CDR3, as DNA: TGTGCCAGCAGCTTAGCCCCAGGGGGCGAATCCTACGAGCAGTACTTC. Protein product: CASSLAPGGESYEQYF. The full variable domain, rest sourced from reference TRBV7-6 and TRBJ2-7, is GAGVSQSPRYKVTKRGQDVALRCDPISGHVSLYWYRQALGQGPEFLTYFNYEAQQDKSGLPNDRFSAERPEGSISTLTIQRTEQRDSAMYRCASSLAPGGESYEQYFGPGTRLTVT.

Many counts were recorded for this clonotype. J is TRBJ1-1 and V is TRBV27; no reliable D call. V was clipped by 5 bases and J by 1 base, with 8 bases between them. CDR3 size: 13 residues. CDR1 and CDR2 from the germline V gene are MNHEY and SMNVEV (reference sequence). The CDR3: CASSPWWNTEAFF. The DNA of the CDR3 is TGTGCCAGCAGTCCCTGGTGGAACACTGAAGCTTTCTTT.

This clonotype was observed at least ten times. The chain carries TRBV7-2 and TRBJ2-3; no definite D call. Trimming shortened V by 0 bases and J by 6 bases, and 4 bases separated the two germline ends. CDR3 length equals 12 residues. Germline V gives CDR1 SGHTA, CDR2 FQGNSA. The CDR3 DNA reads TGTGCCAGCAGCTTAGCGATCGATACGCAGTATTTT. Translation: CASSLAIDTQYF.

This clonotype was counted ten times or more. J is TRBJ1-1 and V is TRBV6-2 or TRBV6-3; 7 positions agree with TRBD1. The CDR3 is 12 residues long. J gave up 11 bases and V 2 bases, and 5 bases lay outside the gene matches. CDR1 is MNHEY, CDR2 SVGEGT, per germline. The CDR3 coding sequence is TGTGCCAGCAGTTACGGGACAGCTAGGGCTTTCTTT. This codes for CASSYGTARAFF.

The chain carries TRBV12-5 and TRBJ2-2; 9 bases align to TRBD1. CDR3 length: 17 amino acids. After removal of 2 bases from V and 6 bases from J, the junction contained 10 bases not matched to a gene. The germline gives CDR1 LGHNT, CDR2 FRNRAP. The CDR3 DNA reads TGTGCTAGTGGTTTGCTTCCCGGGACAGGGAGTCCCGGGGAGCTGTTTTTT. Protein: CASGLLPGTGSPGELFF. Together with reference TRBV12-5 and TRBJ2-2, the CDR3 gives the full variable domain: DARVTQTPRHKVTEMGQEVTMRCQPILGHNTVFWYRQTMMQGLELLAYFRNRAPLDDSGMPKDRFSAEMPDATLATLKIQPSEPRDSAVYFCASGLLPGTGSPGELFFGEGSRLTVL.

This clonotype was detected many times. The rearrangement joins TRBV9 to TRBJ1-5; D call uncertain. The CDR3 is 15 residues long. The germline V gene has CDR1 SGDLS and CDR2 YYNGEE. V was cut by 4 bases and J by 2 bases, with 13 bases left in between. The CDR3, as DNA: TGTGCCAGCAGCCCCTCCCCCTGGGGCAATCAGCCCCAGCATTTT. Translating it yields CASSPSPWGNQPQHF.

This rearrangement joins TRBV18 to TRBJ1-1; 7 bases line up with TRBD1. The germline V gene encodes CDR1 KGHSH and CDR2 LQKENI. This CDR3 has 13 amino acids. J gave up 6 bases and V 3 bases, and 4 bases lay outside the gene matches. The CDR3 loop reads CASSPPGQSEAFF. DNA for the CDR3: TGTGCCAGCTCACCGCCGGGACAGTCTGAAGCTTTCTTT.

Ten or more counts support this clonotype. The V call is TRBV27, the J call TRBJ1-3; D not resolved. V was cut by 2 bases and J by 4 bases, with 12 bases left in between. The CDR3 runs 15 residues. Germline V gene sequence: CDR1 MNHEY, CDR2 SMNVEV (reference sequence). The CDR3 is CASSLEGTPGNTIYF. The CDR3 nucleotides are TGTGCCAGCAGTTTAGAAGGTACTCCAGGAAACACCATATATTTT.

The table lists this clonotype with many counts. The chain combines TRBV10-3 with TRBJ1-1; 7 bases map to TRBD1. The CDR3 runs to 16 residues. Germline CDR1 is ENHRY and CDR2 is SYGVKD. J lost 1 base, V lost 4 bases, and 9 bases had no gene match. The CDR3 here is CAISGPTGQRNTEAFF. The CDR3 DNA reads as TGTGCCATCAGTGGACCAACGGGACAGAGGAACACTGAAGCTTTCTTT.

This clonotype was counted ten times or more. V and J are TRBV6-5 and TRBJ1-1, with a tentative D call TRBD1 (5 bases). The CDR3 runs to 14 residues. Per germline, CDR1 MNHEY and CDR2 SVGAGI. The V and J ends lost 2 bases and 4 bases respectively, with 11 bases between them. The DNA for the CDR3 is TGTGCCAGCAGTTACGACTGGGGCGGCACTGAAGCTTTCTTT. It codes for CASSYDWGGTEAFF.